This TCR beta chain was retrieved from a study of PD-1 blockade in classical Hodgkin lymphoma. Study results and limitations: There was a significant rise in CD4+ TCR diversity by C4D1, with no such rise for CD8+. Possibly reflecting disease activity or prior therapy, repertoire differences have causes that remain undefined. Individuals who commenced nivolumab within less than 1 year of ASCT were excluded.

TCRdb's copy holds only in-frame clones and misses some; the assay was immunoSEQ multiplex PCR. Altogether thousands of clones are present, around three quarters being singletons, with the ten largest covering about 60%. This clone was picked up one time. The antigen is not known. CDR1 SGHDT and CDR2 YYEEEE come from the germline V gene. With 0 bases removed from V and 1 base from J, the gap between germline ends came to 10 bases. This CDR3 has 15 amino acids. Following autologous stem cell transplantation, relapse occurred in every patient, and exposure to brentuximab vedotin varied. Responses achieved at best were complete response, partial response or progressive disease.

The clonotype originates from a human donor with classical Hodgkin lymphoma. The sequencing here drew on peripheral blood mononuclear cells (PBMCs), taken at baseline. This sequence joins TRBV5-6 and TRBJ2-5, with D uncertain. The CDR3 sequence: CASSLVSVTQETQYF. The CDR3 bases are TGTGCCAGCAGCTTGGTTAGTGTTACCCAAGAGACCCAGTACTTC.